This T cell receptor beta chain derives from a study of blood T cell repertoires in COVID-19. Study overall: The cDNA or gDNA used as material had been derived from T cells, B-cell-depleted T cells, or PBMCs.

Seattle cases were enrolled at active infection and followed longitudinally. In the case of this clone: Other DNA sequences in this sample translate to the same CDR3.

Source study methods: Amplification from reference gene primers served as the basis for estimated nucleated cell counts. TCRdb's copy holds only in-frame clones and misses some; the assay was immunoSEQ multiplex PCR. The DNA was the basis for D and trimming; V, J and clone size are from that table. The table has 400,000 to 450,000 clones, 70% to 90% seen once. V shed 6 bases and J shed 5 bases, with 10 bases lying between them. CDR3 length: 12 amino acids. CDR1 is SNHLY, CDR2 FYNNEI, per germline. Material: peripheral blood. This sequence joins TRBV2 and TRBJ2-5; a weak D match, TRBD2 (6 bases). The sequence was collected from a young man with COVID-19, enrolled during active disease. CDR3 sequence: CASRGRGETQYF. CDR3 nucleotides: TGTGCCAGCAGGGGTCGGGGGGAGACCCAGTACTTC.